One and the same sample provided the 32 T cell receptor beta chains below, sequenced in a study of untreated major depressive disorder (dated by TCRdb to 2016 to 2019). The receptor library was made with the immunoSEQ multiplex PCR assay. Drawn from immuneACCESS, this table holds only the in-frame rearrangements with V and J called that TCRdb kept. Clones are partly lost; checked studies trace under half to an unresolved V gene and leave the rest unexplained. The sample profile shows about 20,000 clones; about 87% of them were found once. The leading ten clones occupy approximately 5.1% of the sample. Sequenced: CD4+ T cells from PBMCs. The receptor set was obtained from a woman between 25 and 40 years old in good health.

This chain connects TRBV19 to TRBJ2-7, with D perhaps being TRBD1 or TRBD2 (6 bases each). The CDR3 has 14 amino acids. Germline loops: CDR1 LNHDA, CDR2 SQIVND (reference sequence). Trimming shortened V by 3 bases and J by 2 bases, and 11 bases separated the two germline ends. CDR3: CASSIPGAAYEQYF. CDR3 nucleotide sequence: TGTGCCAGTAGTATCCCGGGGGCGGCCTACGAGCAGTACTTC. The full variable domain, rest sourced from reference TRBV19 and TRBJ2-7, is DGGITQSPKYLFRKEGQNVTLSCEQNLNHDAMYWYRQDPGQGLRLIYYSQIVNDFQKGDIAEGYSVSREKKESFPLTVTSAQKNPTAFYLCASSIPGAAYEQYFGPGTRLTVT.

The chain links TRBV6-5 to TRBJ2-7; perhaps TRBD2 as D (6 bases). Germline V gives CDR1 MNHEY, CDR2 SVGAGI. Trimming shortened V by 5 bases and J by 2 bases, and 16 bases separated the two germline ends. The CDR3 spans 15 residues. CDR3 in amino acids: CASSNPRLGTYEQYF. CDR3 DNA sequence: TGTGCCAGCAGTAACCCTCGACTAGGGACCTACGAGCAGTACTTC.

The V gene is TRBV13, the J gene TRBJ2-6; perhaps TRBD2 as D (5 bases). Trimming cost V 2 bases and J 1 base, with 12 bases left between them. This CDR3 region has 17 residues. Per germline, CDR1 PRHDT and CDR2 FYEKMQ (reference sequence). The chain's CDR3 is CASSLSWTVSGANVLTF. The CDR3 region has the DNA TGTGCCAGCAGCTTAAGTTGGACTGTTTCTGGGGCCAACGTCCTGACTTTC.

CDR3 region: CACYVAGALQETQYF. CDR3 DNA: TGTGCCTGTTACGTGGCGGGGGCCTTACAAGAGACCCAGTACTTC. The chain carries TRBV30 and TRBJ2-5; D might be TRBD2 (7 bases). V was clipped by 6 bases and J by 2 bases, with 19 bases between them. The germline gives CDR1 GTSNPN, CDR2 SVGIG (reference sequence). There are 15 residues in the CDR3.

This rearrangement joins TRBV5-6 to TRBJ1-6; 8 bases line up with TRBD1. Per germline, CDR1 SGHDT and CDR2 YYEEEE. Unmatched junction bases numbered 4, after V lost 2 bases and J lost 9 bases. The CDR3 contains 14 residues. DNA of the CDR3: TGTGCCAGCAGCTTCGGACAGGGTTTTTCACCCCTCCACTTT. This codes for CASSFGQGFSPLHF.

This rearrangement joins TRBV5-6 to TRBJ1-5; 7 bases are a match to TRBD1. The CDR3 has 14 amino acids. Germline V gene lookup returns CDR1 SGHDT and CDR2 YYEEEE. V lost 2 bases to trimming and J lost 3 bases; unmatched junction nucleotides: 2. CDR3 loop: CASSFGTVNQPQHF. Written as DNA, the CDR3 is TGTGCCAGCAGCTTCGGGACAGTCAATCAGCCCCAGCATTTT.

The V gene is TRBV27, the J gene TRBJ2-1, with TRBD2 identical over 13 bases. The CDR3 sequence is 16 residues long. Germline values: CDR1 MNHEY, CDR2 SMNVEV (reference sequence). J was trimmed by 6 bases and V by 7 bases; bases with no gene match: 9. The CDR3 DNA is TGTGCCAGCACTCCACAGGGACTAGCGGGGACCAATGAGCAGTTCTTC. Translated: CASTPQGLAGTNEQFF.

For the CDR3, the DNA is TGTGCCTGGCGTAACAGGGTTGACACTGAAGCTTTCTTT. Its translation is CAWRNRVDTEAFF. The chain carries TRBV30 and TRBJ1-1; D is perhaps TRBD1 (6 bases). The length of the CDR3 is 13 residues. V was cut by 5 bases and J by 3 bases, with 13 bases left in between. Per the germline V gene, CDR1 is GTSNPN and CDR2 is SVGIG (reference sequence). The entire variable domain, with the rest obtained from reference TRBV30 and TRBJ1-1, is as follows: SQTIHQWPATLVQPVGSPLSLECTVEGTSNPNLYWYRQAAGRGLQLLFYSVGIGQISSEVPQNLSASRPQDRQFILSSKKLLLSDSGFYLCAWRNRVDTEAFFGQGTRLTVV.

The chain employs TRBV20-1 and TRBJ1-1, with D unclear. CDR1 is DFQATT and CDR2 is SNEGSKA in the germline V gene (reference sequence). CDR3 length: 11 residues. The CDR3 reads CIGMLNTEAFF. DNA for the CDR3: TGCATCGGAATGCTGAACACTGAAGCTTTCTTT.

The rearrangement links TRBV12-5 to TRBJ2-3; TRBD2 aligns across 10 bases. The CDR3 totals 15 residues. V lost 3 bases, J lost 2 bases, and 2 bases stayed unmatched. Germline V gives CDR1 LGHNT, CDR2 FRNRAP. CDR3 loop: CASGLGLAATDTQYF. For the CDR3, the DNA is TGTGCTAGTGGTTTAGGACTAGCGGCCACAGATACGCAGTATTTT.

The rearrangement uses TRBV28 and TRBJ2-7; D remains ambiguous. The germline gives CDR1 MDHEN, CDR2 SYDVKM. V dropped 1 base and J dropped 0 bases, with 13 bases sitting between them. The CDR3 totals 16 residues. The CDR3 coding sequence is TGTGCCAGCAGTTTATCTGGGATCTCCGGCTCCTACGAGCAGTACTTC. Translating it yields CASSLSGISGSYEQYF.

The V gene is TRBV11-3, the J gene TRBJ2-3; a possible D gene is TRBD2 (6 bases). Germline CDR1 reads SGHNT; CDR2 reads YENEEA. CDR3 size: 15 residues. Trimming pared 5 bases from V and 0 bases from J, leaving 12 bases between. CDR3 protein: CASSPRRGSTDTQYF. The CDR3 nucleotides read TGTGCCAGCAGCCCACGACGGGGGAGCACAGATACGCAGTATTTT.

The chain combines TRBV29-1 with TRBJ1-4; D unclear. In germline, CDR1 is SQVTM, CDR2 ANQGSEA. Trimming removed 7 bases at V and 4 bases at J, with 7 bases between. CDR3 length: 11 amino acids. The CDR3 loop is CSANSNEKLFF. The CDR3 region has the DNA TGCAGCGCCAACAGTAATGAAAAACTGTTTTTT. Together with reference TRBV29-1 and TRBJ1-4, the CDR3 gives the full variable domain: SAVISQKPSRDICQRGTSLTIQCQVDSQVTMMFWYRQQPGQSLTLIATANQGSEATYESGFVIDKFPISRPNLTFSTLTVSNMSPEDSSIYLCSANSNEKLFFGSGTQLSVL.

The rearrangement joins TRBV2 to TRBJ1-2, with 9 bases aligning to TRBD1. CDR3 size: 13 residues. J lost 8 bases, V lost 6 bases, and 7 bases had no gene match. In germline, CDR1 is SNHLY, CDR2 FYNNEI. Here the CDR3 reads CASSPQGAGGYTF. The CDR3 coding sequence is TGTGCCAGCAGCCCACAGGGGGCAGGGGGCTACACCTTC.

The rearrangement links TRBV7-2 to TRBJ2-7, with 8 bases that match TRBD2. The J segment lost 6 bases and the V segment lost 2 bases, leaving 18 bases of the junction unmatched. The CDR3 is made up of 18 amino acids. CDR1 and CDR2 (germline): SGHTA, FQGNSA. The CDR3 loop is CASSLNPTGGGGLGEQYF. CDR3 bases: TGTGCCAGCAGCTTAAACCCCACGGGAGGGGGGGGCCTTGGCGAGCAGTACTTC.

J is TRBJ2-3 and V is TRBV28; D is undetermined. The CDR3 extends over 14 amino acids. The V gene's germline CDR1 is MDHEN and CDR2 SYDVKM. The V gene lost 5 bases and the J gene lost 6 bases, with 15 bases spanning the gap. CDR3 nucleotides: TGTGCCAGCAGTCCCCCGGGCCCCCCGGATACGCAGTATTTT. This translates into CASSPPGPPDTQYF. The whole variable domain, remainder taken from reference TRBV28 and TRBJ2-3, is DVKVTQSSRYLVKRTGEKVFLECVQDMDHENMFWYRQDPGLGLRLIYFSYDVKMKEKGDIPEGYSVSREKKERFSLILESASTNQTSMYLCASSPPGPPDTQYFGPGTRLTVL.

The rearrangement uses TRBV7-9 and TRBJ2-3; 9 bases align to TRBD2. The germline CDR1 and CDR2 sequences are SEHNR and FQNEAQ (reference sequence). The V gene end was trimmed by 6 bases and the J gene end by 3 bases; junction bases not matched to a gene: 10. The CDR3 totals 16 residues. The CDR3 coding sequence is TGTGCCAGCAGGGGCAGAAGGCTAGCGGGAACAGATACGCAGTATTTT. This sequence encodes CASRGRRLAGTDTQYF.

The J gene is TRBJ2-1, the V gene TRBV25-1, with 11 bases that match TRBD2. The length of the CDR3 is 14 residues. Germline V CDR1 and CDR2: MGHDK, SYGVNS. V dropped 8 bases and J dropped 7; count of bases not matched to a gene: 7. Here the CDR3 DNA reads TGTGCCAGCGGAACTAGCGGGGGAATTAATGAGCAGTTCTTC. Protein sequence: CASGTSGGINEQFF.

This chain links TRBV5-1 with TRBJ2-3, with 10 positions matching TRBD2. This CDR3 contains 16 residues. The ends lost 4 bases at V and 6 bases at J; junction bases unmatched: 11. Germline V gene sequence: CDR1 SGHRS, CDR2 YFSETQ. The CDR3 loop is CASSPTPSGGGDTQYF. In DNA, the CDR3 is TGCGCCAGCAGCCCGACACCTAGCGGGGGTGGGGATACGCAGTATTTT.

This chain connects TRBV28 to TRBJ1-1, with a weak D call TRBD1 (6 bases). Germline CDR1 is MDHEN and CDR2 is SYDVKM. Trimming cost V 5 bases and J 0 bases, with 16 bases left between them. The CDR3 loop spans 16 amino acids. The CDR3 DNA follows: TGTGCCAGCAGTCAACCCCTGGACAGAGTGAACACTGAAGCTTTCTTT. Translating it yields CASSQPLDRVNTEAFF. The full variable domain, in which reference TRBV28 and TRBJ1-1 provide the parts outside the CDR3, is DVKVTQSSRYLVKRTGEKVFLECVQDMDHENMFWYRQDPGLGLRLIYFSYDVKMKEKGDIPEGYSVSREKKERFSLILESASTNQTSMYLCASSQPLDRVNTEAFFGQGTRLTVV.

The sample holds a few counts of this clone. This chain joins TRBV10-1 and TRBJ2-7; 10 positions agree with TRBD1. This CDR3 has 15 residues. V was clipped by 9 bases and J by 7 bases; unmatched bases: 15. Germline loops: CDR1 WNHNN, CDR2 SYGVQD (reference sequence). CDR3 sequence: CARIPGRQGAREQYF. In DNA, the CDR3 is TGCGCCAGGATCCCAGGGAGACAGGGGGCTCGGGAGCAGTACTTC.

V usage is TRBV6-1 and J usage is TRBJ2-1; D is undetermined. This CDR3 is built from 11 residues. Germline values: CDR1 MNHNS, CDR2 SASEGT. Trimming removed 2 bases at V and 9 bases at J, with 5 bases between. CDR3 sequence reads: CASSEWGEQFF. CDR3 DNA: TGTGCCAGCAGTGAATGGGGTGAGCAGTTCTTC.

This clone has a single count. This sequence joins TRBV5-1 and TRBJ2-3, with a tentative D call TRBD2 (6 bases). Germline-derived CDR1 and CDR2 are SGHRS and YFSETQ. This CDR3 comprises 15 residues. Trimming took 5 bases from V and 3 from J, leaving 16 bases between them. CDR3 sequence: CASRPSGVGTDTQYF. CDR3 nucleotide sequence: TGCGCCAGCAGGCCCTCGGGGGTGGGAACAGATACGCAGTATTTT.

V and J are TRBV5-4 and TRBJ1-2, with D hard to call. Trimming shortened V by 0 bases and J by 4 bases, and 7 bases separated the two germline ends. The CDR3 is made up of 13 amino acids. Germline V lookup: CDR1 SGHNT, CDR2 YYREEE (reference sequence). CDR3 amino acids: CASSLEGIYGYTF. CDR3 sequence (DNA): TGTGCCAGCAGCTTGGAAGGAATCTATGGCTACACCTTC.

J is TRBJ1-5 and V is TRBV28, with a weak D call TRBD1 (5 bases). V dropped 2 bases and J dropped 7 bases, with 12 bases sitting between them. The germline V gene encodes CDR1 MDHEN and CDR2 SYDVKM. This CDR3 contains 14 residues. CDR3 bases: TGTGCCAGCAGTTTAGGCCGGGGCCGACAGCCCCAGCATTTT. This sequence encodes CASSLGRGRQPQHF.

This chain uses TRBV19 with TRBJ2-1, with D uncertain. The germline gives CDR1 LNHDA, CDR2 SQIVND (reference sequence). With 7 bases removed from V and 5 bases from J, the gap between germline ends came to 15 bases. There are 14 residues in the CDR3. The CDR3 reads CASTEAAINNEQFF. As DNA, the CDR3 is TGTGCCAGTACTGAGGCAGCGATTAACAATGAGCAGTTCTTC.

J is TRBJ2-1 and V is TRBV11-3, with 9 bases identical to TRBD2. The CDR3 contains 15 residues. The germline CDR1 and CDR2 sequences are SGHNT and YENEEA. With 1 base clipped from V and 6 bases from J, the junction kept 4 bases outside the gene matches. This chain's CDR3 is CASSLGGGAVNEQFF. In DNA, the CDR3 is TGTGCCAGCAGCTTAGGCGGGGGGGCCGTCAATGAGCAGTTCTTC.

In its sample, this clone was seen once. The chain links TRBV30 to TRBJ1-3; a possible D gene is TRBD1 (5 bases). The germline V and J ends were trimmed by 5 bases and 0 bases, with 11 bases remaining between them. The CDR3 has 14 amino acids. Germline CDR1 GTSNPN, CDR2 SVGIG (reference sequence). The CDR3 sequence is CAWSPGTSGNTIYF. The DNA for the CDR3 is TGTGCCTGGTCCCCCGGGACCTCTGGAAACACCATATATTTT.

The J gene is TRBJ2-4, the V gene TRBV28, with 8 positions matching TRBD1. This CDR3 comprises 17 residues. Germline CDR1 is MDHEN and CDR2 is SYDVKM. Germline trimming cut 2 bases from V and 0 bases from J; bases unmatched to any gene: 6. CDR3 bases: TGTGCCAGCAGTTTAAATGGACAGGGTATAGCCAAAAACATTCAGTACTTC. It codes for CASSLNGQGIAKNIQYF.

This chain's CDR3 is CASSFQGGTEAFF. In DNA form, the CDR3 reads TGTGCCAGCAGCTTCCAGGGGGGAACTGAAGCTTTCTTT. The chain links TRBV7-3 to TRBJ1-1, with 7 positions matching TRBD1. This CDR3 is 13 amino acids long. V shed 3 bases, J shed 5 bases, and the junction held 3 bases outside the gene matches. Germline CDR1 is SGHTA and CDR2 is FQGTGA.

The genes are TRBV11-2 and TRBJ2-5; D remains ambiguous. The germline V and J ends were trimmed by 3 bases and 5 bases, with 19 bases remaining between them. The CDR3 has 16 amino acids. Germline V lookup: CDR1 SGHAT, CDR2 FQNNGV. The CDR3 protein is CASSFKLDPMRETQYF. In DNA form, the CDR3 reads TGTGCCAGCAGCTTCAAACTGGACCCCATGAGGGAGACCCAGTACTTC.

This chain joins TRBV28 and TRBJ1-2, with D possibly being TRBD1 (6 bases). The CDR3 consists of 13 residues. V was clipped by 6 bases and J by 6 bases, with 14 bases between them. The germline CDR1 and CDR2 sequences are MDHEN and SYDVKM. CDR3: CASSIQGINGYTF. CDR3 nucleotide sequence: TGTGCCAGCAGCATACAGGGTATAAATGGCTACACCTTC.